This T cell receptor beta chain came from a study of T cells in Graves' hyperthyroidism and ophthalmopathy. This clonotype appeared a single time. Antigen specificity is unknown. Germline V gene sequence: CDR1 SNHLY, CDR2 FYNNEI. The CDR3 is 15 residues long. The V gene lost 4 bases and the J gene lost 4 bases, with 14 bases spanning the gap. Broader study findings: Most thyroid clonotypes expanded above 0.001 were also detected in blood. The model foresaw ophthalmopathy a median around seven months prior to onset.

Researchers amplified the TCR beta CDR3 regions from RNA transcripts. Researchers ran a first-round RT-PCR on the TCR CDR3 using the HTBI primer set. From the multiplex PCR reads, TCRdb called clonotypes with MiXCR, one entry per CDR3 protein. The data contain around 350,000 distinct CDR3 sequences, 13% of them singletons. Newly diagnosed hyperthyroidism patients aged 18 to 65 years had disease lasting under 2 months. Source material for PBMCs was 10 ml fresh peripheral blood. The TCR comes from a woman aged 18-29 years with Graves' hyperthyroidism. The V call is TRBV2, the J call TRBJ1-5, with a tentative D call TRBD1 (6 bases). The sample comprised blood. CDR3 residues: CASSGGRGGNQPQHF. CDR3 DNA: TGTGCCAGCAGTGGCGGTCGAGGGGGGAATCAGCCCCAGCATTTT.